The T cell receptor (beta chain) under discussion was sequenced for a study of T cells in Graves' hyperthyroidism and ophthalmopathy. Findings of the study overall: Model-based prediction identified ophthalmopathy a median about 6 months prior to its onset.

This clonotype was seen only a few times. What it binds is not known. The study defined stable Graves' hyperthyroidism as no ophthalmopathy progression within 18 months. Uncontrolled infection, other autoimmune disease, pregnancy or lactation excluded patients. Amplification yielded TCR beta CDR3 regions, with RNA transcripts as the source. HTBI primers drove first-round RT-PCR of the TCR CDR3. TCRdb fed the multiplex PCR reads into MiXCR, producing one record per CDR3 protein. The sample has hundreds of thousands of distinct CDR3 sequences, about two fifths seen once. Per the germline V gene, CDR1 is SGHRS and CDR2 is YFSETQ. V was pared by 3 bases and J by 4 bases, with 13 bases between. The CDR3 loop spans 14 amino acids.

The clonotype comes from a man younger than 35 with Graves' hyperthyroidism. The chain carries TRBV5-1 and TRBJ1-1; D perhaps matches TRBD1 (5 bases). Sequenced material: blood. The CDR3 protein is CASSSRVVGTEAFF. For the CDR3, the DNA is TGCGCCAGCAGCTCCAGGGTTGTAGGCACTGAAGCTTTCTTT.